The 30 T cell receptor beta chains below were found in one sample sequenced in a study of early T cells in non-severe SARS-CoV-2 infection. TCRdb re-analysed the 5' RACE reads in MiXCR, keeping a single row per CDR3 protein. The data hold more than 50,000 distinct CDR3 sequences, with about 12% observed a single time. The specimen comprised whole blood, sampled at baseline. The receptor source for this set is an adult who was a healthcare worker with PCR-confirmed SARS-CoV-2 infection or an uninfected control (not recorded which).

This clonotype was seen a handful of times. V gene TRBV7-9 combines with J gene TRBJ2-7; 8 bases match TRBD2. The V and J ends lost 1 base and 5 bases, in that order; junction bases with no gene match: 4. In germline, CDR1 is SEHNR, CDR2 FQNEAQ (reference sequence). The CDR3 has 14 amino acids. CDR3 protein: CASSLGTSINEQYF. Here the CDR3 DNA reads TGTGCCAGCAGCTTAGGGACTAGCATCAACGAGCAGTACTTC.

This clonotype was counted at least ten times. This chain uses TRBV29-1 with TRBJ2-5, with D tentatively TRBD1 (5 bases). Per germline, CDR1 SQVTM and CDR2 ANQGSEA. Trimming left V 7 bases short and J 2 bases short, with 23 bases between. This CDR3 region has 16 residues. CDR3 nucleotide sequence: TGCAGCGCTGGGGCAGGGTGGGGTATGGTTCAAGAGACCCAGTACTTC. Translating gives CSAGAGWGMVQETQYF.

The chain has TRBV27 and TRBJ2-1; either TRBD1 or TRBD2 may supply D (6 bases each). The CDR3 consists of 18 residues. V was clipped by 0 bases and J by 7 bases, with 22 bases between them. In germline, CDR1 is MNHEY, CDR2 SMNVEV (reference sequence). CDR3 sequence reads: CASSLSGGSRDLLNEQFF. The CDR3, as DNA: TGTGCCAGCAGTTTATCAGGGGGGAGTCGGGACTTATTAAATGAGCAGTTCTTC.

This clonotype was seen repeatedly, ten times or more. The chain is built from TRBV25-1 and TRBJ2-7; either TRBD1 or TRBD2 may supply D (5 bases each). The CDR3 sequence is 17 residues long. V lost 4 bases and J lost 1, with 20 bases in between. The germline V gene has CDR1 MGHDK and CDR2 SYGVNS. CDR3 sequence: CASSGNTGTLLSYEQYF. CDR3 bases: TGTGCCAGCAGTGGAAATACCGGGACCCTACTATCCTACGAGCAGTACTTC.

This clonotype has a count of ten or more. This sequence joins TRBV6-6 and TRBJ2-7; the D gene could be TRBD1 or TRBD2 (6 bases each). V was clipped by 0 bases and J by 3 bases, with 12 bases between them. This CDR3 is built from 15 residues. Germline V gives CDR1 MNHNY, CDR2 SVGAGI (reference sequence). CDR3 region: CASSYSGGAHYEQYF. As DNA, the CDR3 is TGTGCCAGCAGTTACTCGGGGGGCGCCCACTACGAGCAGTACTTC.

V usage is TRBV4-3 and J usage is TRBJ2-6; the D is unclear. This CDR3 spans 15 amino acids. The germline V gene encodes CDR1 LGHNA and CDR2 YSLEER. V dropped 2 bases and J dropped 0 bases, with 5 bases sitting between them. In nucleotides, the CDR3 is TGCGCCAGCAGCCAAACTAACTCTGGGGCCAACGTCCTGACTTTC. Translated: CASSQTNSGANVLTF.

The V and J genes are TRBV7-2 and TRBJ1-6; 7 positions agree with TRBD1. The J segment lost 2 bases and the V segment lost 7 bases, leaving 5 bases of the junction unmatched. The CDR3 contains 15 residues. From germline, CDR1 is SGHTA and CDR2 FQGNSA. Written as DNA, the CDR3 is TGTGCCAGCACCGATGGACAGGCCTATAATTCACCCCTCCACTTT. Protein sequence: CASTDGQAYNSPLHF.

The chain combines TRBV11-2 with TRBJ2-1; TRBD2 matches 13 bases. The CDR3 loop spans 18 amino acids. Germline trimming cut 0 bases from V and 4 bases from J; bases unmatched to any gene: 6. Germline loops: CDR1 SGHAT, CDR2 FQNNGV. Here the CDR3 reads CASSLDRTSGGAYNEQFF. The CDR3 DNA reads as TGTGCCAGCAGCTTAGACCGGACTAGCGGGGGAGCATACAATGAGCAGTTCTTC.

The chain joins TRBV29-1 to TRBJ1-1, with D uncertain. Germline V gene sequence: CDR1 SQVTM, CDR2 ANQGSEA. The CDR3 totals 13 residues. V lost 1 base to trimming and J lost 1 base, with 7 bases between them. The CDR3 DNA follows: TGCAGCGTTGAAGTAGTACGGAACACTGAAGCTTTCTTT. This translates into CSVEVVRNTEAFF.

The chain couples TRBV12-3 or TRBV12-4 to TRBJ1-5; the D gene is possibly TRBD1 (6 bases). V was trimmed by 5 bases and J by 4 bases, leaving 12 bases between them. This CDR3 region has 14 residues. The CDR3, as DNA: TGTGCCAGCAGTCTCCGGGACACGAATCAGCCCCAGCATTTT. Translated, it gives CASSLRDTNQPQHF.

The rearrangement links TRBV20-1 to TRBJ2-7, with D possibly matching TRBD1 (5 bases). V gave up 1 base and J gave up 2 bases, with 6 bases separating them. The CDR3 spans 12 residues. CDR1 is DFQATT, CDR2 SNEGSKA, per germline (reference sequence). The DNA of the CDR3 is TGCAGTGCTAGAGCAGGGCCCTACGAGCAGTACTTC. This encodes CSARAGPYEQYF.

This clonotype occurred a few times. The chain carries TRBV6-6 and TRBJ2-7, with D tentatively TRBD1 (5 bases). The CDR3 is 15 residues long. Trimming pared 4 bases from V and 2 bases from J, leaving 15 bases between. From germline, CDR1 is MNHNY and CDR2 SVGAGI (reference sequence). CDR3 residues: CASSSTSRVAYEQYF. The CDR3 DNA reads TGTGCCAGCAGTTCAACCTCCAGGGTGGCCTACGAGCAGTACTTC.

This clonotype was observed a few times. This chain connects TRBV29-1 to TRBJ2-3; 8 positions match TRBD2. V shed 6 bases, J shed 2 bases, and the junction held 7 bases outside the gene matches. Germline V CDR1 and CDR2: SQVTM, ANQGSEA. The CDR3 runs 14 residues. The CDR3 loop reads CSVETSGPTDTQYF. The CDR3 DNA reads TGCAGCGTGGAAACTAGCGGACCCACAGATACGCAGTATTTT.

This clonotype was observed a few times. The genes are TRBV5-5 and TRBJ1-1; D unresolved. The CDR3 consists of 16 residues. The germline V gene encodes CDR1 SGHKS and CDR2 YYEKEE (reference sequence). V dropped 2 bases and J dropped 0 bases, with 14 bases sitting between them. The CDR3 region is CASSFRLNLMNTEAFF. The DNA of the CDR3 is TGTGCCAGCAGCTTCAGGCTTAACCTCATGAACACTGAAGCTTTCTTT.

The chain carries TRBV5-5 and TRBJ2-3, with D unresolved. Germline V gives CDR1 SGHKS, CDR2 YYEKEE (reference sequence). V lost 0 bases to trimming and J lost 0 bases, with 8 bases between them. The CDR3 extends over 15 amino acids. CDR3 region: CASSLVQVSTDTQYF. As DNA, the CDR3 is TGTGCCAGCAGCTTGGTTCAGGTTAGCACAGATACGCAGTATTTT.

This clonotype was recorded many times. CDR3 protein: CASSQDRGLNTDTQYF. The CDR3 DNA reads as TGTGCCAGCAGCCAAGACCGCGGACTAAACACAGATACGCAGTATTTT. The chain employs TRBV4-2 and TRBJ2-3; possibly TRBD2 for D (6 bases). The V gene's germline CDR1 is LGHNA and CDR2 YNFKEQ. This CDR3 is built from 16 residues. Trimming removed 0 bases from V and 2 bases from J, with 12 bases in between.

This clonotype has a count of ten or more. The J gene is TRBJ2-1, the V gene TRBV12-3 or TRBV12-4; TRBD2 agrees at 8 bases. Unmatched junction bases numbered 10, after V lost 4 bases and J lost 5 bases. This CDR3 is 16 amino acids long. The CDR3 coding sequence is TGTGCCAGCAGTTCCCCCCGGGGGGGGGCCCACAATGAGCAGTTCTTC. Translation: CASSSPRGGAHNEQFF.

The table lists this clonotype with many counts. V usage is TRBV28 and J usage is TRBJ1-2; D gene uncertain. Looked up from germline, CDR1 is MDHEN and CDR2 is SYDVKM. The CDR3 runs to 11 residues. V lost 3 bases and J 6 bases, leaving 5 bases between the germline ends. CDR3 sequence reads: CASSFQDGYTF. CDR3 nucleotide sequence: TGTGCCAGCAGTTTTCAAGATGGCTACACCTTC.

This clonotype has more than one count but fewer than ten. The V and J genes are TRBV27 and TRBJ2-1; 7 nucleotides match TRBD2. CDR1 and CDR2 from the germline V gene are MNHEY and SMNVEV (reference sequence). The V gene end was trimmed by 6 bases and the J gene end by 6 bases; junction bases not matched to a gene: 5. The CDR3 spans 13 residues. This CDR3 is CASSLTSSNEQFF. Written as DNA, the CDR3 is TGTGCCAGCAGCCTGACTAGCAGCAATGAGCAGTTCTTC.

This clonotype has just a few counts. The CDR3 sequence is CATSRVGTGGTEAFF. The CDR3 DNA reads as TGTGCCACCAGCAGAGTAGGGACAGGGGGCACTGAAGCTTTCTTT. V gene TRBV15 combines with J gene TRBJ1-1; 11 bases map to TRBD1. The CDR3 is 15 residues long. Per the germline V gene, CDR1 is LNHNV and CDR2 is YYDKDF (reference sequence). V lost 1 base to trimming and J lost 4 bases; unmatched junction nucleotides: 2. The whole variable domain, remainder taken from reference TRBV15 and TRBJ1-1, is DAMVIQNPRYQVTQFGKPVTLSCSQTLNHNVMYWYQQKSSQAPKLLFHYYDKDFNNEADTPDNFQSRRPNTSFCFLDIRSPGLGDTAMYLCATSRVGTGGTEAFFGQGTRLTVV.

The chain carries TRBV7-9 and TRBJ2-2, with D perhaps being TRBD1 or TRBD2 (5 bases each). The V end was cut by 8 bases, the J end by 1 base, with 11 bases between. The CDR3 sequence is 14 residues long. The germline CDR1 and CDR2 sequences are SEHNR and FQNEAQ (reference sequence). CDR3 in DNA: TGTGCCAGCTGGGACCCTGGGAACACCGGGGAGCTGTTTTTT. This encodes CASWDPGNTGELFF.

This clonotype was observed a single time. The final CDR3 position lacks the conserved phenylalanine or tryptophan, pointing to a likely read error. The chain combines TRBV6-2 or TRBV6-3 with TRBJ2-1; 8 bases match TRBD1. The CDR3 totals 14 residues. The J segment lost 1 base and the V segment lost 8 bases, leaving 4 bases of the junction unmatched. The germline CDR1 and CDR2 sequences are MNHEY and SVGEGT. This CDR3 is CASGQGMSYNEQFS. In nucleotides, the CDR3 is TGTGCCAGCGGACAGGGTATGTCCTACAATGAGCAGTTCTCC.

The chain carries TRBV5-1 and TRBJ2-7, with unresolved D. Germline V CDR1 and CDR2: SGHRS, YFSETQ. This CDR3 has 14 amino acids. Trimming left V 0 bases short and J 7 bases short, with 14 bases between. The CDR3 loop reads CASSLGGSPREQYF. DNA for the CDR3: TGCGCCAGCAGCTTGGGAGGTTCCCCTCGGGAGCAGTACTTC.

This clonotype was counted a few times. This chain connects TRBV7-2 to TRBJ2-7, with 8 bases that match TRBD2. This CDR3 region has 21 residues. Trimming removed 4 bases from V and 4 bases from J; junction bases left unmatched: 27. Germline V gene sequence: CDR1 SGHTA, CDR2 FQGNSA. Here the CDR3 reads CASSSPATISGTRGSEYEQYF. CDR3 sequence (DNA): TGTGCCAGCAGCTCCCCTGCAACAATATCCGGGACTAGGGGAAGCGAGTACGAGCAGTACTTC.

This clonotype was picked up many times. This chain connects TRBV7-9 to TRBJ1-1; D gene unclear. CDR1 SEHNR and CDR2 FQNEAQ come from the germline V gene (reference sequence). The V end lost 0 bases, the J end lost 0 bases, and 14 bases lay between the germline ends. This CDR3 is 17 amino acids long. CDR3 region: CASSLAGSLAMNTEAFF. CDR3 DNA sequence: TGTGCCAGCAGCTTAGCGGGCAGTCTAGCTATGAACACTGAAGCTTTCTTT.

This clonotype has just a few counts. The CDR3 nucleotides are TGTGCCATCAGTCTAGCGGGGGAGGGGGAGACCCAGTACTTC. Translating gives CAISLAGEGETQYF. This rearrangement joins TRBV10-3 to TRBJ2-5; 10 bases align to TRBD2. V was pared by 5 bases and J by 5 bases, with 5 bases of the junction left unmatched. CDR3 size: 14 residues. Germline CDR1 reads ENHRY; CDR2 reads SYGVKD.

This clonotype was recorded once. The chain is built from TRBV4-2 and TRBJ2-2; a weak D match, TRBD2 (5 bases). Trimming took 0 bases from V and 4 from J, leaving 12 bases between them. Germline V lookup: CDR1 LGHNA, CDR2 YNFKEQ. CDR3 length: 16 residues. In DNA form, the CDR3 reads TGTGCCAGCAGCCAAGAATTGTATGGAGGCACCGGGGAGCTGTTTTTT. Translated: CASSQELYGGTGELFF.

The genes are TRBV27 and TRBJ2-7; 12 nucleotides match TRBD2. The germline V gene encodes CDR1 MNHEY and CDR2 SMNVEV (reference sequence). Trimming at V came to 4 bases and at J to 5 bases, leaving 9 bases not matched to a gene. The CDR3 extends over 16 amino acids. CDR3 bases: TGTGCCAGCAGTTCCGTACTAGCGGGAGGCCACCACGAGCAGTACTTC. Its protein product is CASSSVLAGGHHEQYF.

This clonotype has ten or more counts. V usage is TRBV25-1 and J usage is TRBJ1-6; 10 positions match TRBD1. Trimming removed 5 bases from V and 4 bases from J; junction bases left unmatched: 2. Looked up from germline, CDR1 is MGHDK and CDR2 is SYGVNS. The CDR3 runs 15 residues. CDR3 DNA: TGTGCCAGCAGTAAGGGACAGGGGTATAATTCACCCCTCCACTTT. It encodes CASSKGQGYNSPLHF.

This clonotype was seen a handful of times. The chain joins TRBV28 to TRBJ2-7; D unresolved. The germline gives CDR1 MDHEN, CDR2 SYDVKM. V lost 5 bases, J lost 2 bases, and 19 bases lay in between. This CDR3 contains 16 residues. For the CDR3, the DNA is TGTGCCAGCAGTCCTCCCGGGTTAGTCACAACCTACGAGCAGTACTTC. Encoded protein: CASSPPGLVTTYEQYF.